This T cell receptor (beta chain) is drawn from a study of blood T cell repertoires in COVID-19. Measured with immunoSEQ multiplex PCR; TCRdb has only the in-frame clones, and not every one. In the table there are approximately 300,000 clones, 85% to 90% of which are singletons. Per germline, CDR1 MGHRA and CDR2 YSYEKL. The V and J ends lost 0 bases and 1 base, in that order; junction bases with no gene match: 5. The CDR3 consists of 16 residues. Specimen: PBMCs or T cells enriched from blood (not recorded which). The V gene is TRBV4-1, the J gene TRBJ1-1; TRBD1 aligns across 7 bases. The TCR was taken from a woman aged 18 to 35 who had recovered from COVID-19. The CDR3 DNA sequence: TGCGCCAGCAGCCAAGAGGAGGGACAGTCGAACACTGAAGCTTTCTTT. As protein: CASSQEEGQSNTEAFF.